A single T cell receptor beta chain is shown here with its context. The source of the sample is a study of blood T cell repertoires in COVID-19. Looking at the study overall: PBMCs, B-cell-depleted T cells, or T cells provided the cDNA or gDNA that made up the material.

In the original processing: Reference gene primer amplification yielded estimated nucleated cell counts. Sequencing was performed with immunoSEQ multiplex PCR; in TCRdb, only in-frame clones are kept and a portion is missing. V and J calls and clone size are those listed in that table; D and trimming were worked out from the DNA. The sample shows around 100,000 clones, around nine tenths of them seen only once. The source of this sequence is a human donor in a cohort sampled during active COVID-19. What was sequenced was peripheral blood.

CDR3 sequence: CASSQEEGTSKFF. The CDR3 region has the DNA TGCGCCAGCAGCCAAGAGGAGGGGACTAGCAAGTTCTTC. V is TRBV4-3 and J is TRBJ2-1, with TRBD2 matching over 9 bases. V lost 0 bases and J lost 14; bases outside the gene matches: 5. This CDR3 has 13 amino acids. Germline CDR1 LGHNA, CDR2 YSLEER.